This T cell receptor beta chain stems from a study of blood T cell repertoires in COVID-19. Whole-study context: Acute and convalescent COVID-19 specimens originated in the United States, Italy and Spain. Nucleic acid was either cDNA or gDNA, and it came from T cells, B-cell-depleted T cells, or PBMCs.

This CDR3 is 15 amino acids long. Trimming removed 2 bases at V and 7 bases at J, with 15 bases between. CDR1 and CDR2 (germline): MNHNY, SVGAGI (reference sequence). Followed longitudinally, the Seattle patients had been enrolled during active infection. The protocol was immunoSEQ multiplex PCR, while the TCRdb copy is restricted to in-frame clones and leaves out a portion. The sample has under 200,000 clones; over 80% are singletons. The sequencing sample was made of peripheral blood. The clonotype comes from a woman aged 55-69 years with COVID-19, enrolled during active disease. The gene calls are TRBV6-6 and TRBJ1-5; D is perhaps TRBD1 (6 bases). CDR3 amino acids: CASSYAPQGGQPQHF. For the CDR3, the DNA is TGTGCCAGCAGTTACGCCCCACAGGGCGGGCAGCCCCAGCATTTT.